This is a list of T cell receptor beta chains from one sample in a study of cytomegalovirus exposure and HLA in healthy donors. Method: immunoSEQ multiplex PCR; TCRdb's copy keeps in-frame clones and lacks some. The sample includes tens of thousands of clones, around 61% of them seen just once. Specimen: PBMCs. These receptors all stem from a woman in her 50s in good health and CMV-seronegative. Both conserved end residues are part of each CDR3. The order of the fields is D gene, clone size, V gene, J gene, CDR3 protein, CDR3 DNA. A D gene is named only where the DNA matches it firmly. Clone size is shown for a subset of rows, as once, few, many or a class of expanded clone.

d_gene: -; abundance: -; v_gene: TRBV7-3; j_gene: TRBJ2-6; CDR3aa: CASSKRSTGVLTF; CDR3nt: TGTGCCAGCAGCAAGAGGAGTACTGGGGTCCTGACTTTC
d_gene: -; abundance: once; v_gene: TRBV28; j_gene: TRBJ2-7; CDR3aa: CASSFPGSYEQYF; CDR3nt: TGTGCCAGCAGTTTCCCAGGCTCCTACGAGCAGTACTTC
d_gene: TRBD1; abundance: -; v_gene: TRBV28; j_gene: TRBJ1-5; CDR3aa: CASSPRTGYNQPQHF; CDR3nt: TGTGCCAGCAGTCCGCGGACAGGATACAATCAGCCCCAGCATTTT
d_gene: TRBD2; abundance: few; v_gene: TRBV28; j_gene: TRBJ2-4; CDR3aa: CASSNLGTSGSRSKNIQYF; CDR3nt: TGTGCCAGCAGCAACCTCGGGACTAGCGGGAGTCGTAGCAAAAACATTCAGTACTTC
d_gene: TRBD1; abundance: -; v_gene: TRBV18; j_gene: TRBJ1-4; CDR3aa: CASSAQGAFIEKLFF; CDR3nt: TGTGCCAGCTCCGCACAGGGGGCTTTCATTGAAAAACTGTTTTTT
d_gene: TRBD2; abundance: few; v_gene: TRBV28; j_gene: TRBJ2-7; CDR3aa: CASSLVGREISYEQYF; CDR3nt: TGTGCCAGCAGTTTAGTTGGGAGGGAAATCTCCTACGAGCAGTACTTC
d_gene: TRBD1; abundance: -; v_gene: TRBV13; j_gene: TRBJ1-2; CDR3aa: CASSLGPGQGGYTF; CDR3nt: TGTGCCAGCAGCTTAGGCCCGGGACAGGGTGGCTACACCTTC
d_gene: TRBD1; abundance: once; v_gene: TRBV5-6; j_gene: TRBJ2-2; CDR3aa: CASAQRRGLTGELFF; CDR3nt: TGTGCCAGCGCCCAACGCAGGGGGCTCACCGGGGAGCTGTTTTTT
d_gene: TRBD2; abundance: -; v_gene: TRBV5-4; j_gene: TRBJ2-3; CDR3aa: CASSLSGRADTQYF; CDR3nt: TGTGCCAGCAGCCTTAGCGGGAGGGCAGATACGCAGTATTTT
d_gene: -; abundance: once; v_gene: TRBV9; j_gene: TRBJ1-3; CDR3aa: CASSVDHSSGNTIYF; CDR3nt: TGTGCCAGCAGCGTAGATCACAGCTCTGGAAACACCATATATTTT
d_gene: TRBD1; abundance: -; v_gene: TRBV5-5; j_gene: TRBJ1-2; CDR3aa: CASSHQPGQVYGYTF; CDR3nt: TGTGCCAGCAGCCATCAACCGGGACAGGTATATGGCTACACCTTC
d_gene: TRBD1; abundance: -; v_gene: TRBV27; j_gene: TRBJ1-2; CDR3aa: CASRNVGTGVGGYTF; CDR3nt: TGTGCCAGCAGGAACGTCGGTACAGGGGTGGGTGGCTACACCTTC
d_gene: TRBD2; abundance: -; v_gene: TRBV4-3; j_gene: TRBJ2-3; CDR3aa: CASSPAGLAGGKTDTQYF; CDR3nt: TGCGCCAGCAGCCCCGCGGGACTAGCGGGAGGCAAAACAGATACGCAGTATTTT
d_gene: -; abundance: -; v_gene: TRBV2; j_gene: TRBJ1-2; CDR3aa: CASSEQTASRGYTF; CDR3nt: TGTGCCAGCAGTGAACAGACAGCCTCTAGGGGCTACACCTTC
d_gene: TRBD2; abundance: -; v_gene: TRBV20-1; j_gene: TRBJ2-7; CDR3aa: CSAAGVSEQYF; CDR3nt: TGCAGTGCAGCGGGAGTCAGTGAGCAGTACTTC
d_gene: -; abundance: few; v_gene: TRBV28; j_gene: TRBJ1-2; CDR3aa: CASGWGGVNYGYTF; CDR3nt: TGTGCCAGTGGCTGGGGGGGCGTTAACTATGGCTACACCTTC
d_gene: -; abundance: -; v_gene: TRBV11-2; j_gene: TRBJ1-1; CDR3aa: CASSLDSGVEAFF; CDR3nt: TGTGCCAGCAGCTTAGACTCAGGGGTTGAAGCTTTCTTT
d_gene: -; abundance: once; v_gene: TRBV11-3; j_gene: TRBJ2-1; CDR3aa: CASSGSNEQFF; CDR3nt: TGTGCCAGCAGTGGTAGCAATGAGCAGTTCTTC
d_gene: TRBD2; abundance: -; v_gene: TRBV4-1; j_gene: TRBJ2-1; CDR3aa: CASSPLAGRVKFF; CDR3nt: TGCGCCAGCAGCCCGCTAGCGGGAAGAGTAAAGTTCTTC
d_gene: -; abundance: -; v_gene: TRBV29-1; j_gene: TRBJ1-1; CDR3aa: CSHNEAFF; CDR3nt: TGCAGCCACAACGAAGCTTTCTTT
d_gene: TRBD1; abundance: -; v_gene: TRBV29-1; j_gene: TRBJ2-3; CDR3aa: CSVRTGGPDTQYF; CDR3nt: TGCAGCGTTAGGACAGGGGGTCCAGATACGCAGTATTTT
d_gene: -; abundance: -; v_gene: TRBV18; j_gene: TRBJ1-2; CDR3aa: CASSPLNTNNYGYTF; CDR3nt: TGTGCCAGCTCACCACTGAACACCAATAACTATGGCTACACCTTC
d_gene: -; abundance: once; v_gene: TRBV28; j_gene: TRBJ2-7; CDR3aa: CASSLVSEQCF; CDR3nt: TGTGCCAGCAGTTTAGTGAGCGAGCAGTGCTTC
d_gene: -; abundance: few; v_gene: TRBV7-3; j_gene: TRBJ2-3; CDR3aa: CASSSGATDTQYF; CDR3nt: TGTGCCAGCAGCTCGGGAGCCACAGATACGCAGTATTTT
d_gene: -; abundance: -; v_gene: TRBV4-3; j_gene: TRBJ2-7; CDR3aa: CASSQGRGRGYEQYF; CDR3nt: TGCGCCAGCAGCCAAGGACGGGGCAGGGGCTACGAGCAGTACTTC
d_gene: TRBD1; abundance: -; v_gene: TRBV27; j_gene: TRBJ2-7; CDR3aa: CASSPPDGTGYYEQYF; CDR3nt: TGTGCCAGCAGTCCCCCGGACGGGACAGGGTACTACGAGCAGTACTTC
d_gene: TRBD1; abundance: -; v_gene: TRBV4-2; j_gene: TRBJ1-1; CDR3aa: CASSAPNRGGTEAFF; CDR3nt: TGTGCCAGCAGCGCCCCCAACAGGGGAGGCACTGAAGCTTTCTTT
d_gene: -; abundance: -; v_gene: TRBV28; j_gene: TRBJ1-5; CDR3aa: CASTLNGGSQPQHF; CDR3nt: TGTGCCAGCACCCTCAACGGGGGGTCCCAGCCCCAGCATTTT
d_gene: TRBD1; abundance: few; v_gene: TRBV25-1; j_gene: TRBJ2-7; CDR3aa: CASSGDRALYEQYF; CDR3nt: TGTGCCAGCAGTGGGGACAGGGCTCTATACGAGCAGTACTTC
d_gene: -; abundance: -; v_gene: TRBV5-1; j_gene: TRBJ2-1; CDR3aa: CASSRQASSYNEQFF; CDR3nt: TGCGCCAGCAGTCGACAGGCGAGCTCCTACAATGAGCAGTTCTTC
d_gene: TRBD1; abundance: -; v_gene: TRBV7-9; j_gene: TRBJ1-4; CDR3aa: CSSSLVTRGLGEKLFF; CDR3nt: TGTTCCAGCAGCTTAGTGACAAGGGGGCTAGGCGAAAAACTGTTTTTT
d_gene: -; abundance: few; v_gene: TRBV28; j_gene: TRBJ2-5; CDR3aa: CASSLYGTGGAETQYF; CDR3nt: TGTGCCAGCAGTTTATATGGGACCGGCGGGGCGGAGACCCAGTACTTC
d_gene: -; abundance: -; v_gene: TRBV7-9; j_gene: TRBJ2-1; CDR3aa: CASSLPDSYNEQFF; CDR3nt: TGTGCCAGCAGCTTACCGGACAGCTACAATGAGCAGTTCTTC
d_gene: -; abundance: once; v_gene: TRBV9; j_gene: TRBJ2-4; CDR3aa: CASSVGSRSENIQYF; CDR3nt: TGTGCCAGCAGCGTAGGGTCTCGCAGTGAAAACATTCAGTACTTC
d_gene: TRBD1; abundance: few; v_gene: TRBV5-6; j_gene: TRBJ2-1; CDR3aa: CASSLGGTGTYNEQFF; CDR3nt: TGTGCCAGCAGCTTGGGAGGGACAGGAACCTACAATGAGCAGTTCTTC
d_gene: -; abundance: few; v_gene: TRBV28; j_gene: TRBJ2-7; CDR3aa: CASSLGRSYEQYF; CDR3nt: TGTGCCAGCAGTTTAGGTCGGTCCTACGAGCAGTACTTC
d_gene: TRBD1; abundance: once; v_gene: TRBV28; j_gene: TRBJ1-2; CDR3aa: CASSAAGTGGHGYTF; CDR3nt: TGTGCCAGCAGTGCCGCCGGGACAGGAGGGCATGGCTACACCTTC
d_gene: -; abundance: few; v_gene: TRBV28; j_gene: TRBJ1-1; CDR3aa: CASTGWSTEAFF; CDR3nt: TGTGCCAGCACTGGCTGGAGCACTGAAGCTTTCTTT
d_gene: -; abundance: -; v_gene: TRBV28; j_gene: TRBJ2-1; CDR3aa: CASETGAADYNEQFF; CDR3nt: TGTGCCAGCGAAACGGGAGCGGCTGACTACAATGAGCAGTTCTTC
d_gene: -; abundance: -; v_gene: TRBV21-1; j_gene: TRBJ1-5; CDR3aa: CASTFDRRHQPQHF; CDR3nt: TGTGCCAGCACCTTCGACAGACGACATCAGCCCCAGCATTTT
d_gene: TRBD1; abundance: -; v_gene: TRBV4-1; j_gene: TRBJ2-7; CDR3aa: CASSQDRGQGGEQYF; CDR3nt: TGCGCCAGCAGCCAAGATCGGGGACAGGGTGGCGAGCAGTACTTC
d_gene: -; abundance: -; v_gene: TRBV9; j_gene: TRBJ2-3; CDR3aa: CASTELPDTQYF; CDR3nt: TGTGCCAGCACCGAGCTCCCGGATACGCAGTATTTT
d_gene: -; abundance: -; v_gene: TRBV28; j_gene: TRBJ1-1; CDR3aa: CASSSRNTEAFF; CDR3nt: TGTGCCAGCAGTTCTCGGAACACTGAAGCTTTCTTT
d_gene: TRBD1; abundance: -; v_gene: TRBV27; j_gene: TRBJ1-4; CDR3aa: CASSSRDRGHEKLFF; CDR3nt: TGTGCCAGCAGTTCGAGGGACAGGGGGCATGAAAAACTGTTTTTT
d_gene: TRBD2; abundance: few; v_gene: TRBV27; j_gene: TRBJ2-3; CDR3aa: CASKREVGNTQYF; CDR3nt: TGTGCCAGCAAGCGGGAGGTGGGAAATACGCAGTATTTT
d_gene: -; abundance: -; v_gene: TRBV19; j_gene: TRBJ1-5; CDR3aa: CASSAQGGQPQHF; CDR3nt: TGTGCCAGTAGTGCTCAGGGTGGCCAGCCCCAGCATTTT
d_gene: TRBD2; abundance: -; v_gene: TRBV29-1; j_gene: TRBJ2-2; CDR3aa: CSVGGTSGSGTGELFF; CDR3nt: TGCAGCGTTGGTGGGACTAGCGGGAGTGGAACCGGGGAGCTGTTTTTT
d_gene: TRBD1; abundance: -; v_gene: TRBV11-2; j_gene: TRBJ2-7; CDR3aa: CASSSDRDRGTYEQYF; CDR3nt: TGTGCCAGCAGCTCAGACCGGGACAGGGGGACCTACGAGCAGTACTTC
d_gene: TRBD1; abundance: -; v_gene: TRBV2; j_gene: TRBJ1-1; CDR3aa: CASSRTGENTEAFF; CDR3nt: TGTGCCAGCAGTCGGACAGGGGAGAACACTGAAGCTTTCTTT
d_gene: TRBD2; abundance: -; v_gene: TRBV27; j_gene: TRBJ2-7; CDR3aa: CASSGGGLYEQYF; CDR3nt: TGTGCCAGCTCCGGGGGGGGCCTCTACGAGCAGTACTTC
d_gene: TRBD2; abundance: -; v_gene: TRBV18; j_gene: TRBJ2-7; CDR3aa: CASSLAGLAGDTPHYEQYF; CDR3nt: TGTGCCAGCTCACTCGCGGGACTAGCGGGAGATACACCCCACTACGAGCAGTACTTC
d_gene: -; abundance: -; v_gene: TRBV28; j_gene: TRBJ1-2; CDR3aa: CASRPGDRSEGYTF; CDR3nt: TGTGCCAGCAGGCCAGGGGATAGGTCTGAGGGCTACACCTTC
d_gene: TRBD1; abundance: -; v_gene: TRBV7-9; j_gene: TRBJ2-3; CDR3aa: CASTLRGTGETDTQYF; CDR3nt: TGTGCCAGCACCCTCAGGGGGACAGGGGAGACAGATACGCAGTATTTT
d_gene: TRBD1; abundance: few; v_gene: TRBV7-9; j_gene: TRBJ1-2; CDR3aa: CASSSQGEGGYTF; CDR3nt: TGTGCCAGCAGCTCACAGGGGGAAGGTGGCTACACCTTC